The 22 T cell receptor beta chains below all came from one sample that was sequenced in a study of cytomegalovirus exposure and HLA in healthy donors. The PCR made use of 60 Vbeta and 13 Jbeta primers. Profiling relied on immunoSEQ multiplex PCR, and the TCRdb table lists in-frame clones only, not all of them. The repertoire has 150,000 to 200,000 clones, around 80% of them found once; the top ten carry about 1.8%. What was sequenced was PBMCs. Every receptor here comes from a man younger than 35 in good health and CMV-seronegative.

This chain connects TRBV7-9 to TRBJ2-1; 13 nucleotides align to TRBD2. J gave up 4 bases and V 2 bases, and 8 bases lay outside the gene matches. The CDR3 contains 18 residues. The germline CDR1 and CDR2 sequences are SEHNR and FQNEAQ (reference sequence). The CDR3 loop reads CASSLLVWTSGSYNEQFF. The CDR3 DNA reads TGTGCCAGCAGCTTATTGGTTTGGACTAGCGGGAGTTACAATGAGCAGTTCTTC.

The chain combines TRBV5-4 with TRBJ2-1, with a weak D call TRBD2 (7 bases). This CDR3 is built from 16 residues. Germline loops: CDR1 SGHNT, CDR2 YYREEE (reference sequence). V lost 0 bases, J lost 7 bases, and 17 bases lay in between. The CDR3 sequence is CASSLESWGRENEQFF. CDR3 DNA sequence: TGTGCCAGCAGCTTGGAGAGCTGGGGGCGGGAGAATGAGCAGTTCTTC.

The chain joins TRBV7-9 to TRBJ2-1; the match to TRBD2 covers 11 bases. There are 17 residues in the CDR3. Germline lookup yields CDR1 SEHNR and CDR2 FQNEAQ (reference sequence). The J segment lost 4 bases and the V segment lost 6 bases, leaving 11 bases of the junction unmatched. The CDR3 nucleotides are TGTGCCAGCAGTTTTAGCGGGAGGGCCGCCCCTTACAATGAGCAGTTCTTC. Translation gives CASSFSGRAAPYNEQFF.

The chain employs TRBV27 and TRBJ2-5, with a tentative D call TRBD1 (6 bases). The J call is in doubt because the DNA end fits TRBJ2-7 better. The CDR3 runs to 17 residues. In germline, CDR1 is MNHEY, CDR2 SMNVEV (reference sequence). The CDR3 loop is CASSLSSPGAIFYEQYF. The CDR3 DNA reads TGTGCCAGCAGTTTATCCTCGCCAGGGGCGATCTTCTACGAGCAGTACTTC.

The chain has TRBV4-1 and TRBJ2-1, with D perhaps matching TRBD2 (6 bases). CDR1 MGHRA and CDR2 YSYEKL come from the germline V gene. Trimming removed 2 bases from V and 0 bases from J, with 8 bases in between. This CDR3 spans 15 amino acids. The DNA of the CDR3 is TGCGCCAGCAGCCAATCCGGGAGCTCCTACAATGAGCAGTTCTTC. Its translation: CASSQSGSSYNEQFF.

V and J are TRBV6-4 and TRBJ1-6, with D possibly TRBD1 on 6 matching bases. Deletions cut 0 bases from V and 8 bases from J, with 11 bases between. Germline CDR1 is MRHNA and CDR2 is SNTAGT. This CDR3 region has 15 residues. CDR3 in DNA: TGTGCCAGCAGTGACTCCACAGGGCCCCATTCACCCCTCCACTTT. Protein sequence: CASSDSTGPHSPLHF.

This chain joins TRBV28 and TRBJ2-5, with TRBD1 matching 10 bases. Germline lookup yields CDR1 MDHEN and CDR2 SYDVKM. Trimming took 6 bases from V and 4 from J; bases not matched to a gene: 2. The CDR3 is 13 residues long. Written as DNA, the CDR3 is TGTGCCAGCAGGACAGGGGGCACAGAGACCCAGTACTTC. It yields the protein CASRTGGTETQYF. Combining the CDR3 with reference TRBV28 and TRBJ2-5 gives the whole variable domain DVKVTQSSRYLVKRTGEKVFLECVQDMDHENMFWYRQDPGLGLRLIYFSYDVKMKEKGDIPEGYSVSREKKERFSLILESASTNQTSMYLCASRTGGTETQYFGPGTRLLVL.

This clone has a handful of counts. This chain joins TRBV23-1 and TRBJ1-1; TRBD1 agrees at 9 bases. TRBV23-1 is known as an ORF, though its function is uncertain. The CDR3 is 17 amino acids. J gave up 1 base and V 3 bases, and 9 bases lay outside the gene matches. In DNA, the CDR3 is TGCGCCAGCAGTCACCCGGGACAGGGACACGGGAACACTGAAGCTTTCTTT. Translating gives CASSHPGQGHGNTEAFF.

Remarks on this clone: Germline and junction disagree at one end, which may indicate a read error. The rearrangement joins TRBV7-7 to TRBJ2-1; 9 nucleotides agree with TRBD2. The CDR3 totals 17 residues. Germline V CDR1 and CDR2: SSHAT, FNYEAQ (reference sequence). CDR3 coding DNA: TGTGCTAGCAGCAGAGATAGCGGGAGCATCTCCTACAATGAGCAGTTCTTC. It encodes CASSRDSGSISYNEQFF.

The genes are TRBV28 and TRBJ1-2, with TRBD1 identical over 7 bases. V lost 5 bases and J lost 0; bases outside the gene matches: 12. The CDR3 has 17 residues. In germline, CDR1 is MDHEN, CDR2 SYDVKM. The CDR3 region is CASSPPGTAHTNYGYTF. The CDR3 DNA follows: TGTGCCAGCAGTCCCCCAGGGACAGCACATACTAACTATGGCTACACCTTC.

The J gene is TRBJ2-1, the V gene TRBV18, with 7 bases matching TRBD1. From germline, CDR1 is KGHSH and CDR2 LQKENI. V trimming: 4 bases; J trimming: 4 bases; junction bases outside the gene matches: 7. This CDR3 has 15 amino acids. This chain's CDR3 is CASSLRDRGYNEQFF. The CDR3 region has the DNA TGTGCCAGCTCACTCCGGGACAGAGGTTACAATGAGCAGTTCTTC.

The chain couples TRBV10-3 to TRBJ2-5; TRBD2 aligns across 11 bases. Matching the DNA end better, TRBJ2-7 makes the J call doubtful. Per the germline V gene, CDR1 is ENHRY and CDR2 is SYGVKD. The length of the CDR3 is 14 residues. The chain's CDR3 is CAISPSGGSHEQYF. CDR3 DNA sequence: TGTGCCATCAGTCCTAGCGGGGGGAGCCACGAGCAGTACTTC.

The chain carries TRBV9 and TRBJ2-7, with 7 bases aligning to TRBD2. The CDR3 spans 15 residues. The J segment lost 0 bases and the V segment lost 3 bases, leaving 6 bases of the junction unmatched. Germline V gives CDR1 SGDLS, CDR2 YYNGEE. This chain's CDR3 is CASSGGGGGSYEQYF. CDR3 DNA: TGTGCCAGCAGCGGGGGGGGAGGAGGCTCCTACGAGCAGTACTTC.

The chain is built from TRBV7-2 and TRBJ2-7; 8 nucleotides agree with TRBD2. V shed 6 bases and J 5 bases; nucleotides not matched to a gene: 6. There are 13 residues in the CDR3. Germline V CDR1 and CDR2: SGHTA, FQGNSA. CDR3 in amino acids: CASSPGGFDEQYF. Written as DNA, the CDR3 is TGTGCCAGCAGTCCGGGGGGGTTTGACGAGCAGTACTTC. The variable domain in full, completed from reference TRBV7-2 and TRBJ2-7, reads GAGVSQSPSNKVTEKGKDVELRCDPISGHTALYWYRQSLGQGLEFLIYFQGNSAPDKSGLPSDRFSAERTGGSVSTLTIQRTQQEDSAVYLCASSPGGFDEQYFGPGTRLTVT.

A single count supports this clone. This chain joins TRBV5-1 and TRBJ2-1; 12 nucleotides align to TRBD1. V lost 8 bases and J lost 5; bases outside the gene matches: 2. The germline gives CDR1 SGHRS, CDR2 YFSETQ. The CDR3 extends over 13 amino acids. Here the CDR3 DNA reads TGCGCCAGTGGGACAGGGGGCAACAATGAGCAGTTCTTC. Its protein product is CASGTGGNNEQFF. Supplemented by reference TRBV5-1 and TRBJ2-1, the full variable domain reads KAGVTQTPRYLIKTRGQQVTLSCSPISGHRSVSWYQQTPGQGLQFLFEYFSETQRNKGNFPGRFSGRQFSNSRSEMNVSTLELGDSALYLCASGTGGNNEQFFGPGTRLTVL.

V is TRBV2 and J is TRBJ2-7, with 7 bases matching TRBD1. Germline V gene sequence: CDR1 SNHLY, CDR2 FYNNEI. With 8 bases clipped from V and 0 bases from J, the junction kept 4 bases outside the gene matches. The CDR3 sequence is 13 residues long. CDR3 residues: CASGDRDSYEQYF. In DNA form, the CDR3 reads TGTGCCAGCGGAGACAGGGACTCCTACGAGCAGTACTTC.

J is TRBJ1-1 and V is TRBV29-1; the D gene is possibly TRBD1 (5 bases). V lost 4 bases and J 4 bases, leaving 16 bases between the germline ends. Germline V gene data show CDR1 as SQVTM and CDR2 as ANQGSEA. CDR3 length equals 14 residues. The CDR3 is CSVVGAGGGTEAFF. The CDR3 DNA is TGCAGCGTTGTAGGGGCCGGGGGGGGCACTGAAGCTTTCTTT.

The gene calls are TRBV18 and TRBJ2-4; 14 bases agree with TRBD2. The CDR3 spans 16 residues. Germline values: CDR1 KGHSH, CDR2 LQKENI. J lost 8 bases, V lost 3 bases, and 6 bases had no gene match. The DNA for the CDR3 is TGTGCCAGCTCACCTCGCGGGACTAGCGGGGGTTACATTCAGTACTTC. This codes for CASSPRGTSGGYIQYF. The full variable domain, its missing parts supplied by reference TRBV18 and TRBJ2-4, is NAGVMQNPRHLVRRRGQEARLRCSPMKGHSHVYWYRQLPEEGLKFMVYLQKENIIDESGMPKERFSAEFPKEGPSILRIQQVVRGDSAAYFCASSPRGTSGGYIQYFGAGTRLSVL.

CDR3 in amino acids: CSVEKGAGANVLTF. The CDR3 DNA follows: TGCAGCGTTGAAAAAGGGGCTGGGGCCAACGTCCTGACTTTC. This rearrangement joins TRBV29-1 to TRBJ2-6, with a tentative D call TRBD1 (5 bases). CDR1 and CDR2 from the germline V gene are SQVTM and ANQGSEA. Deletions cut 2 bases from V and 2 bases from J, with 7 bases between. CDR3 length: 14 amino acids.

Concerning this clone itself: A read error may account for a junction end that differs from germline. The gene calls are TRBV7-7 and TRBJ2-7, with D possibly TRBD1 on 5 matching bases. The CDR3 is made up of 15 amino acids. Germline CDR1 is SSHAT and CDR2 is FNYEAQ (reference sequence). Here the CDR3 reads CASSLTTDPTYEQYF. CDR3 in DNA: TGTGCTAGCAGCCTCACGACAGACCCCACCTACGAGCAGTACTTC.

The chain employs TRBV7-3 and TRBJ1-1, with 7 positions matching TRBD1. Germline V lookup: CDR1 SGHTA, CDR2 FQGTGA. Trimming at V came to 5 bases and at J to 7 bases, leaving 7 bases not matched to a gene. The CDR3 spans 13 residues. DNA for the CDR3: TGTGCCAGCAGCCAGACAGGGAATGGTGAAGCTTTCTTT. Its translation: CASSQTGNGEAFF.

The J gene is TRBJ1-6, the V gene TRBV25-1; D remains ambiguous. V dropped 2 bases and J dropped 5 bases, with 19 bases sitting between them. The CDR3 loop spans 18 amino acids. Per germline, CDR1 MGHDK and CDR2 SYGVNS. DNA of the CDR3: TGTGCCAGCAGTGAAAGTAGTGCCGCCGTGAGCAATAATTCACCCCTCCACTTT. It yields the protein CASSESSAAVSNNSPLHF.